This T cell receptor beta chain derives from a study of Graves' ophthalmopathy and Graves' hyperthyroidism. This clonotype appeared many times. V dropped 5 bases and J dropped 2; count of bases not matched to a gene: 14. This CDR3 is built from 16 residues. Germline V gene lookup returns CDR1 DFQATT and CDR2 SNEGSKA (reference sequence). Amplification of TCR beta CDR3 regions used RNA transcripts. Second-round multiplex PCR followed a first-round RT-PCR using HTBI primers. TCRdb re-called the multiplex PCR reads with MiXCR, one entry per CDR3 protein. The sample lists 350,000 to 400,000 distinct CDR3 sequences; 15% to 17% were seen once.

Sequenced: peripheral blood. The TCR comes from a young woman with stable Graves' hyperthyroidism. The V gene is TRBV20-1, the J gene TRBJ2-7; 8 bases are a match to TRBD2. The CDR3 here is CSARGRLAREPYEQYF. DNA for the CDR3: TGCAGTGCTCGGGGTCGACTAGCGAGAGAGCCCTACGAGCAGTACTTC.